The following is a T cell receptor beta chain sequence with its context. This receptor's antigen is unknown. The record has no base qualities; no much larger clone is one base away. Synovial fluid samples and blood samples obtained from the same ankylosing spondylitis patients were matched. These data belong to a study of CD8 T cells in ankylosing spondylitis (TCRdb year 2017). As for the study more broadly: To find TCR variants linked to disease, the study profiled T cell receptor beta repertoires in ankylosing spondylitis patients and healthy donors. In total, the full study cohort was made up of about 110 healthy donors and 20 to 25 ankylosing spondylitis patients. Peripheral blood was sampled, and synovial fluid was additionally collected from ankylosing spondylitis patients.

CDR1 and CDR2, looked up from the germline V gene (reference sequence), are LGHDT and YNNKEL. V sheds 2 bases and J sheds 0 bases, leaving 10 bases between their ends. Reading from cysteine to phenylalanine, the CDR3 counts 15 amino acids. The sequence is cut down to CDR3 DNA, 45 bases in frame from base 1. The reads were generated on an Illumina HiSeq 2500. Quantitative 5'-RACE with molecular barcodes was used to prepare TCR beta libraries. Concerning the study's data processing: A new computational method based on a probabilistic model of VDJ rearrangement was used to identify disease-linked TCR variants. TCRdb ran its own pipeline on the public reads, namely fastp trimming at Q25 and MiXCR clone calling, and kept in-frame beta chains. Rows are unified per CDR3 protein, each entry keeping the most common DNA and genes. The V and J calls and clone size are TCRdb's, not the authors'. The sample table contains some 150,000 distinct CDR3 sequences; only one count was recorded for under 45% of them. The biggest ten clones account for approximately 14% of the sample.

Findings and caveats that apply to the study as a whole: Blood from ankylosing spondylitis patients appeared to be characterized by a TCR beta motif composed of about eight highly homologous amino acid variants. A CD8+ phenotype was shown by the disease-linked clones, which were found at relatively low frequencies in peripheral blood. Some motif variants had previously been reported in the synovial fluid and blood of reactive arthritis patients, which suggests shared mechanisms of disease initiation. Significant enrichment of the disease-linked clones was reported in matched synovial fluid samples from ankylosing spondylitis patients.

Sequencing was done on a sample of synovial fluid, either unsorted or a sorted T cell fraction (not recorded which). Rearrangement joined TRBV3-1 to TRBJ1-1, with the D gene call left open. The sequence was obtained from a male donor with ankylosing spondylitis. The CDR3 corresponds to CASSQLSVMNTEAFF. DNA sequence: TGTGCCAGCAGCCAACTTTCTGTTATGAACACTGAAGCTTTCTTT.